One T cell receptor beta chain is described in this entry. The CDR3 contains 14 residues. V shed 6 bases and J 4 bases; nucleotides not matched to a gene: 3. Germline V gene data show CDR1 as SGHAT and CDR2 as FQNNGV. The sample originates from a study of T cell changes during pregnancy in multiple sclerosis. Data came from immunoSEQ multiplex PCR; TCRdb stores just in-frame clones and leaves some out. The sample consists of roughly 50,000 clones, roughly 92% of them appearing once. The sample in question was CD4+ T cells from peripheral blood mononuclear cells, obtained in the third trimester of pregnancy. The receptor's source is a female donor with multiple sclerosis, enrolled in a pregnancy study. This chain uses TRBV11-2 with TRBJ2-2, with 9 bases matching TRBD1. The chain's CDR3 is CASRGQGGTGELFF. In nucleotides, the CDR3 is TGTGCCAGCAGGGGACAGGGAGGCACCGGGGAGCTGTTTTTT.